The 9 T cell receptor beta chains reported below all come from one sample, sequenced in a study of T cell repertoires in cytomegalovirus infection. No antigen has been assigned to these receptors. TCRdb fed the reads into MiXCR, producing one record per CDR3 protein. The table records around 570,000 distinct CDR3 sequences, 40% of them present only once. The material sequenced was cultured PBMCs, taken from culture after CMV antigen stimulation. The receptors derive from a human donor in good health (CMV status not recorded). Some clones in this sample may be carry-over from other donors' samples.

There are a few counts of this clonotype. The chain is built from TRBV7-2 and TRBJ1-1; 12 positions match TRBD1. Germline V CDR1 and CDR2: SGHTA, FQGNSA. The CDR3 contains 15 residues. The ends lost 0 bases at V and 9 bases at J; junction bases unmatched: 5. CDR3 region: CASSLAGTGGSKAFF. In DNA form, the CDR3 reads TGTGCCAGCAGCTTAGCTGGGACAGGGGGCTCCAAAGCTTTCTTT.

This chain uses TRBV6-1 with TRBJ1-5; D uncertain. Germline loops: CDR1 MNHNS, CDR2 SASEGT. The CDR3 has 13 amino acids. Trimming removed 8 bases at V and 0 bases at J, with 8 bases between. The CDR3 coding sequence is TGTGCCAGCCGTGTGAATAGCAATCAGCCCCAGCATTTT. This encodes CASRVNSNQPQHF.

This sequence joins TRBV7-2 and TRBJ1-5, with D possibly matching TRBD1 (5 bases). Trimming shortened V by 2 bases and J by 5 bases, and 13 bases separated the two germline ends. Looked up from germline, CDR1 is SGHTA and CDR2 is FQGNSA. The CDR3 extends over 15 amino acids. The CDR3, as DNA: TGTGCCAGCAGCTTAAGGGGCCAGGTGGATCAGCCCCAGCATTTT. It codes for CASSLRGQVDQPQHF.

The gene calls are TRBV7-6 and TRBJ1-1; no clear D gene. V lost 7 bases and J lost 0, with 9 bases in between. CDR1 and CDR2 from the germline V gene are SGHVS and FNYEAQ. The CDR3 totals 13 residues. The CDR3: CASTLDVNTEAFF. CDR3 nucleotide sequence: TGTGCCAGCACCCTTGATGTGAACACTGAAGCTTTCTTT.

The chain carries TRBV2 and TRBJ1-5, with 7 bases identical to TRBD1. The V segment lost 11 bases and the J segment 3 bases; nucleotides outside the gene matches: 13. Per the germline V gene, CDR1 is SNHLY and CDR2 is FYNNEI. There are 15 residues in the CDR3. CDR3 sequence: CAAAPTGDNNQPQHF. CDR3 sequence (DNA): TGTGCCGCCGCACCTACAGGGGACAACAATCAGCCCCAGCATTTT.

Remarks on this clonotype: A junction boundary mismatches the germline segment, possibly from a read error. This chain connects TRBV12-3 or TRBV12-4 to TRBJ2-5; possibly TRBD2 for D (6 bases). This CDR3 comprises 14 residues. The chain's CDR3 is CASSFMIRVGLRDF. The CDR3 bases are TGTGCCAGCAGTTTTATGATCCGGGTTGGACTACGGGACTTC.

The V and J genes are TRBV7-4 and TRBJ1-5, with D maybe TRBD1 (5 bases). The CDR3 covers 16 residues. Germline V gene sequence: CDR1 SGHVT, CDR2 SQSDAQ. Between the trimmed V and J ends, which lost 5 bases and 5 bases, there was a span of 19 bases. CDR3 region: CASSPQDSGSDQPQHF. The CDR3 DNA sequence: TGTGCCAGCAGCCCCCAAGACAGTGGGTCCGATCAGCCCCAGCATTTT. The whole variable domain, remainder taken from reference TRBV7-4 and TRBJ1-5, is GAGVSQSPRYKVAKRGRDVALRCDSISGHVTLYWYRQTLGQGSEVLTYSQSDAQRDKSGRPSGRFSAERPERSVSTLKIQRTEQGDSAVYLCASSPQDSGSDQPQHFGDGTRLSIL.

This chain connects TRBV5-1 to TRBJ2-3; perhaps TRBD2 as D (5 bases). CDR3 length equals 17 residues. Germline loops: CDR1 SGHRS, CDR2 YFSETQ. Trimming shortened V by 2 bases and J by 2 bases, and 18 bases separated the two germline ends. The CDR3 coding sequence is TGCGCCAGCAGCTTAACGGGGAGCGCGTACAACACAGATACGCAGTATTTT. It encodes CASSLTGSAYNTDTQYF.

This clonotype was seen only a few times. The chain links TRBV7-8 to TRBJ2-1, with 8 positions matching TRBD1. V shed 5 bases, J shed 4 bases, and the junction held 7 bases outside the gene matches. This CDR3 spans 15 amino acids. The germline V gene has CDR1 SGHVS and CDR2 FQNEAQ. The CDR3, as DNA: TGTGCCAGCAGCCTAACCGGGACAGGATACAATGAGCAGTTCTTC. Its translation: CASSLTGTGYNEQFF.